Sequencing of this T cell receptor beta chain was carried out in a study of T cell responses to AZD1222 COVID-19 vaccine. The wider study: Pooling of second doses given at about 4 or about 12 weeks was done. General study findings and limits: Spike-specific TCR breadth and depth were elevated following two AZD1222 doses. None of the repertoires were sampled until the peak T cell response had passed. It should be noted that donors were predominantly white British and more often female, and clonal diversity was possibly underestimated.

Data came from immunoSEQ multiplex PCR; TCRdb stores just in-frame clones and leaves some out. The sample has tens of thousands of clones; approximately 85% are singletons. V gave up 5 bases and J gave up 3 bases, with 17 bases separating them. The CDR3 runs to 15 residues. Germline values: CDR1 MNHEY, CDR2 SMNVEV (reference sequence). Of note for this clone: Its antigen is undetermined.

The chain has TRBV27 and TRBJ2-7; D is uncertain. The sequencing used peripheral blood, collected on day 0 of AZD1222 vaccination. The sequence came from an adult in good health. CDR3 amino acids: CASSRRPGMGYEQYF. CDR3 in DNA: TGTGCCAGCAGTCGACGACCGGGCATGGGCTACGAGCAGTACTTC.